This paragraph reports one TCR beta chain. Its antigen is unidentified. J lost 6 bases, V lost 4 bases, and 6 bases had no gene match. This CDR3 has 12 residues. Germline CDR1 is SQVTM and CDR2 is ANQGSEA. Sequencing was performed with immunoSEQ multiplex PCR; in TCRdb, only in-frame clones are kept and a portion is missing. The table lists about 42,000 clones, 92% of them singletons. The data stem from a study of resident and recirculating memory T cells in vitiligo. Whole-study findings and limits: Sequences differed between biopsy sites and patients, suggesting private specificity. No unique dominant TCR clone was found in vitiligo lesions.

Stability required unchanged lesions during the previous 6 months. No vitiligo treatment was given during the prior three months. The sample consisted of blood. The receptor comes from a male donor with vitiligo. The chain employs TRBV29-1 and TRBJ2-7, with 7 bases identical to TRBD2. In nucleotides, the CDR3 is TGCAGCGTTGGGGAGGGGCCGGCCGAGCAGTACTTC. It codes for CSVGEGPAEQYF.